The 10 T cell receptor beta chains below were found in one sample sequenced in a study of blood T cell repertoires in COVID-19. Only in-frame clones appear in the TCRdb table, and some are missing; sequencing was by immunoSEQ multiplex PCR. This table has approximately 35,000 clones, approximately 82% appearing once. Material for sequencing was peripheral blood. Receptor source: a human donor in a cohort sampled during active COVID-19.

The rearrangement uses TRBV21-1 and TRBJ2-3; whether TRBD1, the table's D call, matches the DNA was not checked. TRBV21-1 is annotated as a pseudogene. CDR3 length: 16 amino acids. The CDR3 sequence: CASSKQGGQGTDTQYF. The CDR3 nucleotides read TGTGCCAGCAGCAAACAAGGGGGACAGGGCACAGATACGCAGTATTTT.

The chain carries TRBV7-6 and TRBJ2-5; 10 nucleotides match TRBD2. Per germline, CDR1 SGHVS and CDR2 FNYEAQ. V was pared by 5 bases and J by 5 bases, with 8 bases of the junction left unmatched. This CDR3 is 15 amino acids long. The CDR3 DNA reads as TGTGCCAGCAGCGGTACCGGGACTAGCGTCGAGACCCAGTACTTC. This encodes CASSGTGTSVETQYF.

The chain couples TRBV3-1 (or the pseudogene TRBV3-2) to TRBJ1-3; no firm D call. In germline, CDR1 is LGHDT, CDR2 YNNKEL (reference sequence). V was clipped by 5 bases and J by 1 base, with 6 bases between them. The CDR3 covers 13 residues. The CDR3 spells CASSSGSGNTIYF. The CDR3 DNA reads TGTGCCAGCAGCTCAGGTTCTGGAAACACCATATATTTT.

This sequence joins TRBV7-9 and TRBJ2-7; 9 positions match TRBD1. V trimming: 5 bases; J trimming: 5 bases; junction bases outside the gene matches: 7. CDR1 and CDR2 (germline): SEHNR, FQNEAQ (reference sequence). CDR3 length: 14 residues. The CDR3 coding sequence is TGTGCCAGCAGCCCAGGACAGGGGTACCACGAGCAGTACTTC. It yields the protein CASSPGQGYHEQYF. Drawing the rest from reference TRBV7-9 and TRBJ2-7, the complete variable domain is DTGVSQNPRHKITKRGQNVTFRCDPISEHNRLYWYRQTLGQGPEFLTYFQNEAQLEKSRLLSDRFSAERPKGSFSTLEIQRTEQGDSAMYLCASSPGQGYHEQYFGPGTRLTVT.

The V call is TRBV5-4, the J call TRBJ2-7, with 8 nucleotides matching TRBD2. The J segment lost 3 bases and the V segment lost 3 bases, leaving 5 bases of the junction unmatched. CDR3 length equals 14 residues. The V gene's germline CDR1 is SGHNT and CDR2 YYREEE (reference sequence). As DNA, the CDR3 is TGTGCCAGCAGCTGGGGACTAGAAGGCTACGAGCAGTACTTC. Its translation is CASSWGLEGYEQYF.

The count of this clone is one. The CDR3 here is CASSSDGGNEKLFF. The CDR3, as DNA: TGTGCCAGCAGCTCGGATGGGGGGAACGAAAAACTGTTTTTT. The chain employs TRBV7-9 and TRBJ1-4, with a possible D match to TRBD1 (5 bases). This CDR3 contains 14 residues. The germline V and J ends were trimmed by 4 bases and 8 bases, with 14 bases remaining between them. Germline CDR1 is SEHNR and CDR2 is FQNEAQ (reference sequence).

The chain joins TRBV4-2 to TRBJ2-1, with 7 bases identical to TRBD2. The CDR3 has 13 residues. Germline assignment: CDR1 LGHNA and CDR2 YNFKEQ. The chain's CDR3 is CAPLRDYCNEQFF. DNA for the CDR3: TGTGCTCCGCTCCGGGACTACTGCAATGAGCAGTTCTTC.

This chain connects TRBV6-6 to TRBJ2-1, with a weak D call TRBD1 (5 bases). Germline loops: CDR1 MNHNY, CDR2 SVGAGI (reference sequence). There are 15 residues in the CDR3. Deletions cut 3 bases from V and 0 bases from J, with 9 bases between. The CDR3 here is CASSYAQGSYNEQFF. The CDR3 bases are TGTGCCAGCAGTTATGCCCAGGGCTCCTACAATGAGCAGTTCTTC.

As DNA, the CDR3 is TGTGCCAGCAGTTTAGCAGGGGGCACTGAAGCTTTCTTT. Its protein is CASSLAGGTEAFF. The chain employs TRBV12-3 or TRBV12-4 and TRBJ1-1; possible D gene TRBD1, 6 bases. V gave up 0 bases and J gave up 4 bases, with 6 bases separating them. This CDR3 is built from 13 residues.

Only one count was recorded for this clone. The chain links TRBV20-1 to TRBJ2-3; a possible D gene is TRBD2 (6 bases). Germline CDR1 reads DFQATT; CDR2 reads SNEGSKA (reference sequence). Trimming took 7 bases from V and 6 from J, leaving 11 bases between them. The CDR3 contains 11 residues. The CDR3 loop is CSGSGFDTQYF. In DNA, the CDR3 is TGCAGTGGAAGCGGGTTCGATACGCAGTATTTT.